This T cell receptor beta chain was sequenced for a study of response to subunit inactivated influenza vaccine. Overall study findings and caveats: The authors put forward the suggestion that each seasonal influenza vaccination may bring in only a limited number of new T cells.

Via MiXCR, TCRdb re-called the RT-PCR reads, giving one row per CDR3 protein. The sample contains about 180,000 distinct CDR3 sequences, around 10% of which appear only once. V lost 1 base, J lost 0 bases, and 4 bases stayed unmatched. Germline lookup yields CDR1 KGHDR and CDR2 SFDVKD. The CDR3 has 17 residues. Concerning this clonotype itself: The antigen is undetermined.

V is TRBV24-1 and J is TRBJ2-1, with 8 bases fitting TRBD2. The sequencing used CD8+ T cells sorted from PBMCs, collected roughly 24 months after vaccination. This clonotype originated in a man aged 50-75 years who received an inactivated influenza vaccine. The CDR3 nucleotides are TGTGCCACCAGTGATTTAACTAGCGGATACTCCTACAATGAGCAGTTCTTC. Translation gives CATSDLTSGYSYNEQFF.